This T cell receptor beta chain was captured in a study of human T cells and chemical hapten exposure. Study observations and caveats: Counts of expanded TCRs at PT1 were positively correlated with patch test score.

The CDR3 has 16 amino acids. Germline V gives CDR1 SGHRS, CDR2 YFSETQ. Germline trimming cut 5 bases from V and 7 bases from J; bases unmatched to any gene: 12. Time point defined: pre-sensitization, week 0. Treatment defined: therapeutic diphenylcyclopropenone sensitization with weekly scalp DPC. This clonotype was counted only a few times. Its antigen is undetermined. From the RACE reads, TCRdb called clonotypes with MiXCR, one entry per CDR3 protein. Among about 98,000 distinct CDR3 sequences, 10% to 12% were seen once, and the ten largest hold under 4%. This specimen consisted of whole blood, obtained in connection with sensitization to the hapten diphenylcyclopropenone (DPC). The chain carries TRBV5-1 and TRBJ2-2, with 9 nucleotides matching TRBD1. This sequence originates from a woman aged 55-75 years with alopecia areata. Some clones in this sample may be carry-over from other donors' samples. The CDR3 here is CASSLSGQGNIGELFF. CDR3 DNA sequence: TGCGCCAGCAGTTTGTCCGGACAGGGGAATATCGGGGAGCTGTTTTTT.